The 30 T cell receptor beta chains given below trace back to one sample, sequenced in a study of T cell responses to AZD1222 COVID-19 vaccine. The data were produced by immunoSEQ multiplex PCR, yet TCRdb's version contains in-frame clones alone and is incomplete. The top ten hold around 0.85% of the sample, which has 130,000 or so clones, 93% seen once. The sample here was peripheral blood, taken on day 0 of MenACWY control vaccination. The receptors derive from an adult in good health.

This clone was recorded once. V usage is TRBV20-1 and J usage is TRBJ2-1; TRBD2 might be the D (5 bases). The CDR3 length is 15 residues. The ends were cut back, 3 bases at V and 0 bases at J, with 12 bases in the middle. The germline V gene encodes CDR1 DFQATT and CDR2 SNEGSKA (reference sequence). The CDR3 nucleotides are TGCAGTGCTAGTAGTCCGGGGAGCTCCTACAATGAGCAGTTCTTC. Translating it yields CSASSPGSSYNEQFF.

The rearrangement links TRBV3-1 (or the pseudogene TRBV3-2) to TRBJ1-2, with D possibly being TRBD1 (6 bases). The ends were cut back, 4 bases at V and 4 bases at J, with 16 bases in the middle. The CDR3 spans 15 residues. Germline V gene lookup returns CDR1 LGHDT and CDR2 YNNKEL (reference sequence). The CDR3 nucleotides read TGTGCCAGCAGCCCCGCCCACAGGGCAGGCTATGGCTACACCTTC. This sequence encodes CASSPAHRAGYGYTF.

The gene calls are TRBV10-3 and TRBJ2-3, with 7 bases that match TRBD2. Germline V lookup: CDR1 ENHRY, CDR2 SYGVKD. CDR3 length equals 15 residues. The trim removed 8 bases at V and 5 bases at J, leaving 13 bases unmatched. The CDR3 loop is CAISSGGPPVDTQYF. CDR3 in DNA: TGTGCCATCTCTTCGGGGGGACCCCCGGTAGATACGCAGTATTTT.

V gene TRBV9 combines with J gene TRBJ2-1; 11 nucleotides agree with TRBD2. Germline trimming cut 4 bases from V and 6 bases from J; bases unmatched to any gene: 9. Germline CDR1 is SGDLS and CDR2 is YYNGEE. The CDR3 runs 16 residues. The CDR3 region is CASSPLSGGAVNEQFF. The CDR3 DNA reads TGTGCCAGCAGCCCCCTTAGCGGGGGGGCCGTCAATGAGCAGTTCTTC.

Here the CDR3 DNA reads TGTGCCAGCAGCGTCCAGACTCCCGGGACAGGGGTTGAAGCTTTCTTT. Translation gives CASSVQTPGTGVEAFF. V usage is TRBV7-6 and J usage is TRBJ1-1, with 10 bases aligning to TRBD1. This CDR3 is 16 amino acids long. Germline CDR1 SGHVS, CDR2 FNYEAQ. The J segment lost 7 bases and the V segment lost 5 bases, leaving 13 bases of the junction unmatched.

The CDR3 region has the DNA TGTGCCAGCAGCCAATTCCAGCGGGAGCGTCTTCAGTTCTTC. Encoded protein: CASSQFQRERLQFF. The chain couples TRBV3-1 (or the pseudogene TRBV3-2) to TRBJ2-1; TRBD2 aligns across 8 bases. The germline gives CDR1 LGHDT, CDR2 YNNKEL (reference sequence). Germline trimming cut 2 bases from V and 13 bases from J; bases unmatched to any gene: 10. CDR3 length: 14 residues.

This chain joins TRBV12-3 or TRBV12-4 and TRBJ1-3; D gene unclear. V was trimmed by 7 bases and J by 7 bases, leaving 14 bases between them. The CDR3 extends over 13 amino acids. DNA of the CDR3: TGTGCCAGCAAAATCCTGGGGTGGAACACCATATATTTT. Translation: CASKILGWNTIYF.

The rearrangement joins TRBV6-1 to TRBJ1-5; D ambiguous. Per germline, CDR1 MNHNS and CDR2 SASEGT. CDR3 length: 13 amino acids. Trimming took 2 bases from V and 5 from J, leaving 7 bases between them. The CDR3 region has the DNA TGTGCCAGCAGTGAATCGACTGATCAGCCCCAGCATTTT. Amino acids: CASSESTDQPQHF.

The rearrangement links TRBV6-5 to TRBJ1-2; D ambiguous. V lost 4 bases to trimming and J lost 5 bases, with 5 bases between them. The CDR3 is 11 amino acids. From germline, CDR1 is MNHEY and CDR2 SVGAGI. DNA of the CDR3: TGTGCCAGCAGTTCACAATATGGCTACACCTTC. Protein product: CASSSQYGYTF.

The gene calls are TRBV5-1 and TRBJ2-6; D perhaps matches TRBD2 (6 bases). The ends were cut back, 5 bases at V and 2 bases at J, with 14 bases in the middle. CDR3 size: 16 residues. Germline V gene lookup returns CDR1 SGHRS and CDR2 YFSETQ. The CDR3 nucleotides read TGCGCCAGCAGGGGGGGAACCAGCCCTGGGGCCAACGTCCTGACTTTC. Its protein is CASRGGTSPGANVLTF.

V gene TRBV2 combines with J gene TRBJ1-5, with 7 bases lining up with TRBD1. The V gene's germline CDR1 is SNHLY and CDR2 FYNNEI. The CDR3 loop spans 15 amino acids. J was trimmed by 0 bases and V by 8 bases; bases with no gene match: 7. The CDR3 DNA is TGTGCCAGCCAACAGGGGCCACATAGCAATCAGCCCCAGCATTTT. Its translation: CASQQGPHSNQPQHF.

This chain connects TRBV20-1 to TRBJ2-4; 14 bases align to TRBD2. CDR3 length: 16 amino acids. Germline V gene lookup returns CDR1 DFQATT and CDR2 SNEGSKA (reference sequence). The V and J ends lost 3 bases and 7 bases, in that order; junction bases with no gene match: 8. The CDR3 nucleotides read TGCAGTGCTAGTCATAGACTAGCGGGGGGGAGGAACATTCAGTACTTC. Translated, it gives CSASHRLAGGRNIQYF.

The chain employs TRBV6-1 and TRBJ2-5; D unclear. CDR3 length: 14 amino acids. V was trimmed by 3 bases and J by 0 bases, leaving 8 bases between them. Germline V lookup: CDR1 MNHNS, CDR2 SASEGT. CDR3 in DNA: TGTGCCAGCAGTGACGGATGGTACCAAGAGACCCAGTACTTC. Translation: CASSDGWYQETQYF.

V usage is TRBV19 and J usage is TRBJ1-5; D remains unclear. The germline gives CDR1 LNHDA, CDR2 SQIVND (reference sequence). The CDR3 is 12 amino acids. V lost 7 bases, J lost 3 bases, and 7 bases lay in between. CDR3 region: CASTNPNQPQHF. CDR3 sequence (DNA): TGTGCCAGTACTAACCCCAATCAGCCCCAGCATTTT.

J is TRBJ1-2 and V is TRBV6-6; no definite D call. Germline CDR1 and CDR2: MNHNY and SVGAGI (reference sequence). The CDR3 consists of 12 residues. The V gene lost 6 bases and the J gene lost 5 bases, with 10 bases spanning the gap. CDR3 DNA sequence: TGTGCCAGCAGCAAAGGAGATTATGGCTACACCTTC. Protein: CASSKGDYGYTF.

The chain uses TRBV5-4 and TRBJ1-4; maybe TRBD1 (5 bases). The germline V gene has CDR1 SGHNT and CDR2 YYREEE (reference sequence). The CDR3 has 14 residues. Trimming shortened V by 5 bases and J by 5 bases, and 13 bases separated the two germline ends. The CDR3 nucleotides are TGTGCCAGCAGGCCGACAGTCGAGAATGAAAAACTGTTTTTT. It codes for CASRPTVENEKLFF.

The chain links TRBV27 to TRBJ2-5; D is possibly TRBD1 or TRBD2 (5 bases each). The CDR3 is 13 residues long. Looked up from germline, CDR1 is MNHEY and CDR2 is SMNVEV (reference sequence). V lost 6 bases to trimming and J lost 9 bases, with 17 bases between them. The CDR3 region is CASSLKGPQAQYF. The DNA of the CDR3 is TGTGCCAGCAGCCTGAAGGGACCGCAGGCCCAGTACTTC.

The chain combines TRBV19 with TRBJ1-2, with D possibly matching TRBD1 (5 bases). Germline lookup yields CDR1 LNHDA and CDR2 SQIVND (reference sequence). There are 14 residues in the CDR3. The V gene lost 6 bases and the J gene lost 3 bases, with 14 bases spanning the gap. In DNA, the CDR3 is TGTGCCAGTAGACCAGGGCAATGGGACTATGGCTACACCTTC. This codes for CASRPGQWDYGYTF.

V usage is TRBV6-5 and J usage is TRBJ1-1, with D uncertain. V shed 4 bases and J shed 3 bases, with 9 bases lying between them. Germline loops: CDR1 MNHEY, CDR2 SVGAGI. This CDR3 contains 13 residues. CDR3 amino acids: CASSLVKDTEAFF. The CDR3 DNA reads as TGTGCCAGCAGTTTAGTAAAGGACACTGAAGCTTTCTTT.

The chain combines TRBV4-3 with TRBJ2-2; no clear D gene. CDR3 size: 18 residues. Trimming took off 3 bases at V and 1 base at J, with 18 bases between the two ends. Germline-derived CDR1 and CDR2 are LGHNA and YSLEER. The CDR3 loop reads CASSQLFRTGGNTGELFF. The CDR3 nucleotides read TGCGCCAGCAGCCAGCTATTCCGGACGGGCGGGAACACCGGGGAGCTGTTTTTT.

This clone was seen a handful of times. The chain is built from TRBV6-5 and TRBJ2-7; D possibly corresponds to TRBD1 (6 bases). In germline, CDR1 is MNHEY, CDR2 SVGAGI. The CDR3 has 15 residues. The V and J ends lost 6 bases and 0 bases respectively, with 15 bases between them. CDR3 sequence (DNA): TGTGCCAGCAGGCCCCGGGACACTCTCTCCTACGAGCAGTACTTC. Translation: CASRPRDTLSYEQYF.

This chain links TRBV2 with TRBJ1-1; 9 bases are shared with TRBD1. The CDR3 sequence is 14 residues long. Trimming at V came to 4 bases and at J to 1 base, leaving 1 base not matched to a gene. Germline-derived CDR1 and CDR2 are SNHLY and FYNNEI. This chain's CDR3 is CASSVGQGNTEAFF. DNA for the CDR3: TGTGCCAGCAGTGTGGGACAGGGGAACACTGAAGCTTTCTTT. Combining the CDR3 with reference TRBV2 and TRBJ1-1 gives the whole variable domain EPEVTQTPSHQVTQMGQEVILRCVPISNHLYFYWYRQILGQKVEFLVSFYNNEISEKSEIFDDQFSVERPDGSNFTLKIRSTKLEDSAMYFCASSVGQGNTEAFFGQGTRLTVV.

The rearrangement joins TRBV4-1 to TRBJ2-3; TRBD2 might be the D (5 bases). CDR1 MGHRA and CDR2 YSYEKL come from the germline V gene. Trimming took off 1 base at V and 1 base at J, with 9 bases between the two ends. This CDR3 is 15 amino acids long. For the CDR3, the DNA is TGCGCCAGCAGCCAAGGCGGGTACGGCACAGATACGCAGTATTTT. Its translation: CASSQGGYGTDTQYF.

The chain has TRBV5-1 and TRBJ1-4; D possibly corresponds to TRBD1 (5 bases). This CDR3 is 16 amino acids long. The V end lost 4 bases, the J end lost 0 bases, and 13 bases lay between the germline ends. The germline V gene encodes CDR1 SGHRS and CDR2 YFSETQ. In nucleotides, the CDR3 is TGCGCCAGCAGCCCTTCGACAGCGACAACTAATGAAAAACTGTTTTTT. It translates to CASSPSTATTNEKLFF.

This sequence joins TRBV6-8 and TRBJ2-3; weak D call: TRBD1 (6 bases). The length of the CDR3 is 16 residues. Germline V gene lookup returns CDR1 MNHGY and CDR2 SAAAGT. V lost 2 bases and J lost 2, with 14 bases in between. CDR3 sequence (DNA): TGTGCCAGCAGTTACATTCGGACAGACCACACAGATACGCAGTATTTT. Translated: CASSYIRTDHTDTQYF.

The CDR3 spells CASSSDGRNTEAFF. The CDR3, as DNA: TGCGCCAGCAGCTCGGACGGGCGTAACACTGAAGCTTTCTTT. The gene calls are TRBV5-1 and TRBJ1-1; D not resolved. Germline V gene lookup returns CDR1 SGHRS and CDR2 YFSETQ. Trimming stripped 3 bases from V and 2 bases from J, with 11 bases between. This CDR3 is 14 amino acids long.

The chain couples TRBV4-3 to TRBJ2-3; D is ambiguous. Germline-derived CDR1 and CDR2 are LGHNA and YSLEER. CDR3 length equals 14 residues. V was cut by 4 bases and J by 1 base, with 9 bases left in between. The CDR3 bases are TGCGCCAGCAGCCTTGTTGGGGGCACAGATACGCAGTATTTT. This translates into CASSLVGGTDTQYF.

This chain joins TRBV6-5 and TRBJ1-2; a weak D match, TRBD1 (5 bases). This CDR3 contains 13 residues. The V gene's germline CDR1 is MNHEY and CDR2 SVGAGI. V was cut by 6 bases and J by 4 bases, with 12 bases left in between. CDR3 residues: CASSPGATYGYTF. As DNA, the CDR3 is TGTGCCAGCAGCCCCGGGGCGACCTATGGCTACACCTTC.

This chain connects TRBV19 to TRBJ1-5, with D unclear. The CDR3 contains 17 residues. Trimming shortened V by 1 base and J by 0 bases, and 13 bases separated the two germline ends. CDR1 and CDR2 from the germline V gene are LNHDA and SQIVND (reference sequence). The CDR3, as DNA: TGTGCCAGTAGTATAGCGAATGGTGGATATAGCAATCAGCCCCAGCATTTT. Translated: CASSIANGGYSNQPQHF.

J is TRBJ2-5 and V is TRBV3-1 (or the pseudogene TRBV3-2), with D hard to call. V was clipped by 5 bases and J by 5 bases, with 21 bases between them. CDR1 is LGHDT, CDR2 YNNKEL, per germline (reference sequence). This CDR3 has 16 residues. The CDR3 DNA reads as TGTGCCAGCAGCGTGAAAGATATTTCTTTCTCTGAGACCCAGTACTTC. Encoded protein: CASSVKDISFSETQYF.